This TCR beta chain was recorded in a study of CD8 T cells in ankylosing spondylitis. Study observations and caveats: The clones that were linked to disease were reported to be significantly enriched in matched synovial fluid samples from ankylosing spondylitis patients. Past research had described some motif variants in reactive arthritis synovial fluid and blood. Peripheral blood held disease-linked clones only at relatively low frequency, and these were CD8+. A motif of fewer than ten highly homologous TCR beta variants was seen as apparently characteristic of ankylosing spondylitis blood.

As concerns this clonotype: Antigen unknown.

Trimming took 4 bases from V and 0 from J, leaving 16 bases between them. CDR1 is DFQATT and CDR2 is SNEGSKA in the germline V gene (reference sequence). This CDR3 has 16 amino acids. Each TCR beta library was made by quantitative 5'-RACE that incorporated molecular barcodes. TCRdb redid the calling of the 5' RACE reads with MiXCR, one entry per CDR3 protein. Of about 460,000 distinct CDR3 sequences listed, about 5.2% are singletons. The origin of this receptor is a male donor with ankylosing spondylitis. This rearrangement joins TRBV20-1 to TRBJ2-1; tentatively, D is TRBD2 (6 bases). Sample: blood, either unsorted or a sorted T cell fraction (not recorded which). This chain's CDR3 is CSAIGTGSSSYNEQFF. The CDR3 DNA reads TGCAGTGCTATAGGGACTGGATCTAGCTCCTACAATGAGCAGTTCTTC.